Detailed here is one TCR beta chain. Its target is not known. The entry originates in a study of cytomegalovirus exposure and HLA in healthy donors. Overall study findings and caveats: Clonal expansion, a later analysis showed, was greater in HLA-associated TCR beta chains than in equally common others. Likely technical artifact: a cluster of highly shared sequence variants.

The PCR employed 60 Vbeta primers together with 13 Jbeta primers. Here immunoSEQ multiplex PCR was the method, and the copy in TCRdb shows in-frame clones only, minus some. This sample yields 130,000 or so clones, of which more than 80% are seen a single time; approximately 6.7% belongs to the top ten. CDR3 length: 15 amino acids. Germline V gives CDR1 GTSNPN, CDR2 SVGIG (reference sequence). The trim removed 1 base at V and 5 bases at J, leaving 8 bases unmatched. J is TRBJ1-1 and V is TRBV30, with 9 nucleotides matching TRBD1. The TCR sequence derives from a woman aged 25 to 39 in good health and CMV-seropositive. The material sequenced was PBMCs. CDR3 protein: CAWSDYRGLETEAFF. Here the CDR3 DNA reads TGTGCCTGGAGTGATTACAGGGGGCTTGAAACTGAAGCTTTCTTT.